Listed here is a single T cell receptor beta chain. Described time point: peripheral blood 6 weeks after treatment start. The repertoire was sequenced with immunoSEQ multiplex PCR; TCRdb's copy has only in-frame clones and lacks some. The sample holds more than 60,000 clones, roughly 90% seen once. The germline CDR1 and CDR2 sequences are LNHNV and YYDKDF (reference sequence). Trimming shortened V by 1 base and J by 3 bases, and 10 bases separated the two germline ends. The CDR3 consists of 14 residues. These data are taken from a study of PD-L1 blockade in urothelial cancer. Sequenced here: PBMCs, sampled around atezolizumab (anti-PD-L1) treatment. This clonotype was sampled from a man aged 55-75 years with urothelial cancer. This chain connects TRBV15 to TRBJ2-7; D not resolved. The CDR3 region has the DNA TGTGCCACCAGCAGAGCTGGCGGTCTCTACGAGCAGTACTTC. Amino acid sequence: CATSRAGGLYEQYF.